The 25 T cell receptor beta chains below were found in one sample sequenced in a study of metastatic and nonmetastatic thyroid tumors. No patient had received any treatment before thyroid surgery. Using MiXCR, TCRdb re-called clones from the PCR reads. The table has about 20,000 clones, just over 35% seen once; the top ten hold roughly 28%. Sequencing input: tumor tissue. These receptors all come from a female donor with papillary thyroid cancer or a benign thyroid nodule (not recorded which). Some clones in this sample may be carry-over from other donors' samples.

Only a few counts were recorded for this clone. CDR3 in amino acids: CASSFGFTGGPIDTQYF. CDR3 DNA sequence: TGTGCCAGCAGTTTCGGGTTTACGGGAGGGCCGATAGATACGCAGTATTTT. J is TRBJ2-3 and V is TRBV27; 8 bases fit TRBD2. The V segment lost 3 bases and the J segment 5 bases; nucleotides outside the gene matches: 13. Germline V gene lookup returns CDR1 MNHEY and CDR2 SMNVEV (reference sequence). The CDR3 loop spans 17 amino acids.

This clone was observed a few times. V and J are TRBV19 and TRBJ1-4; D call uncertain. Deletions cut 0 bases from V and 7 bases from J, with 12 bases between. Germline V gives CDR1 LNHDA, CDR2 SQIVND (reference sequence). The CDR3 is 15 residues long. CDR3 sequence (DNA): TGTGCCAGTAGTATAGAAGAGGGTTCCGGTGAAAAACTGTTTTTT. Residues: CASSIEEGSGEKLFF.

In this sample, this clone turned up a few times. This chain connects TRBV7-8 to TRBJ2-7; D uncertain. This CDR3 spans 12 amino acids. Trimming removed 1 base from V and 9 bases from J, with 10 bases in between. Germline CDR1 reads SGHVS; CDR2 reads FQNEAQ. The CDR3 DNA is TGTGCCAGCAGCTTAGAACTGGGGTGGCAGTACTTC. Translated, it gives CASSLELGWQYF.

The chain couples TRBV11-2 to TRBJ2-3; 8 nucleotides match TRBD2. J was trimmed by 0 bases and V by 5 bases; bases with no gene match: 10. This CDR3 is 17 amino acids long. CDR1 is SGHAT, CDR2 FQNNGV, per germline. CDR3 nucleotide sequence: TGTGCCAGCAGCCGCCGAAGCGGGGGCGGAAGCACAGATACGCAGTATTTT. Protein sequence: CASSRRSGGGSTDTQYF. The entire variable domain, with the rest obtained from reference TRBV11-2 and TRBJ2-3, is as follows: EAGVAQSPRYKIIEKRQSVAFWCNPISGHATLYWYQQILGQGPKLLIQFQNNGVVDDSQLPKDRFSAERLKGVDSTLKIQPAKLEDSAVYLCASSRRSGGGSTDTQYFGPGTRLTVL.

This clone was detected only a few times. The chain is built from TRBV6-6 and TRBJ2-7, with D tentatively TRBD1 (6 bases). Between the trimmed V and J ends, which lost 3 bases and 0 bases, there was a span of 9 bases. The CDR3 is 14 amino acids. Germline V CDR1 and CDR2: MNHNY, SVGAGI (reference sequence). The DNA of the CDR3 is TGTGCCAGCAGTTATTCAGGGGCCTCCTACGAGCAGTACTTC. Translated, it gives CASSYSGASYEQYF.

The genes are TRBV20-1 and TRBJ2-2, with D maybe TRBD1 (5 bases). Trimming stripped 0 bases from V and 3 bases from J, with 5 bases between. Germline CDR1 DFQATT, CDR2 SNEGSKA (reference sequence). This CDR3 has 13 amino acids. The chain's CDR3 is CSAREGDTGELFF. CDR3 nucleotide sequence: TGCAGTGCTAGAGAAGGGGACACCGGGGAGCTGTTTTTT.

V and J are TRBV12-3 or TRBV12-4 and TRBJ1-2, with D tentatively TRBD1 (6 bases). The CDR3 extends over 13 amino acids. Trimming left V 5 bases short and J 4 bases short, with 11 bases between. The CDR3: CASSPGQFYGYTF. CDR3 in DNA: TGTGCCAGCAGTCCCGGACAGTTCTATGGCTACACCTTC.

This clone was recorded only once. This chain's CDR3 is CASSQGSGQGASGELFF. As DNA, the CDR3 is TGTGCCAGCAGCCAAGGATCAGGACAGGGGGCTTCCGGGGAGCTGTTTTTT. The V and J genes are TRBV3-1 and TRBJ2-2, with 11 bases identical to TRBD1. Germline CDR1 LGHDT, CDR2 YNNKEL (reference sequence). This CDR3 contains 17 residues. Trimming at V came to 1 base and at J to 6 bases, leaving 7 bases not matched to a gene.

This sequence joins TRBV20-1 and TRBJ2-1; 8 bases align to TRBD1. This CDR3 is built from 13 residues. The ends lost 6 bases at V and 8 bases at J; junction bases unmatched: 9. Germline V CDR1 and CDR2: DFQATT, SNEGSKA (reference sequence). The CDR3 coding sequence is TGCAGTGCCTGGACAGGGACGGGCGATGAGCAGTTCTTC. This sequence encodes CSAWTGTGDEQFF.

This chain links TRBV4-3 with TRBJ2-1; 8 bases are a match to TRBD2. V dropped 0 bases and J dropped 7; count of bases not matched to a gene: 11. The CDR3 consists of 17 residues. The germline gives CDR1 LGHNA, CDR2 YSLEER. The CDR3 DNA reads as TGCGCCAGCAGCCAAGAACCCGCCGGGGGGGACGTTAATGAGCAGTTCTTC. This translates into CASSQEPAGGDVNEQFF.

The V gene is TRBV11-2, the J gene TRBJ1-4; no reliable D call. The germline CDR1 and CDR2 sequences are SGHAT and FQNNGV. CDR3 length equals 12 residues. V dropped 4 bases and J dropped 7 bases, with 7 bases sitting between them. For the CDR3, the DNA is TGTGCCAGCAGCTCCCGAAGTGAAAAACTGTTTTTT. This gives the protein CASSSRSEKLFF.

This chain links TRBV19 with TRBJ2-1, with unresolved D. Per germline, CDR1 LNHDA and CDR2 SQIVND (reference sequence). Trimming shortened V by 3 bases and J by 10 bases, and 13 bases separated the two germline ends. This CDR3 contains 13 residues. CDR3 coding DNA: TGTGCCAGTAGTATCCCTCCGACAAAAGAGCAGTTCTTC. Residues: CASSIPPTKEQFF.

The CDR3 DNA is TGTGCCAGCAGCCAAAACCCGGGGGGGTCCGCCTACGAGCAGTACTTC. Encoded protein: CASSQNPGGSAYEQYF. The chain employs TRBV4-2 and TRBJ2-7; TRBD2 aligns across 8 bases. V lost 2 bases to trimming and J lost 2 bases; unmatched junction nucleotides: 8. Germline CDR1 is LGHNA and CDR2 is YNFKEQ. The CDR3 covers 16 residues.

The CDR3 nucleotides read TGTGCCATCAGTGATGCCGGGCCTCCGGCTTTCTTT. Translated: CAISDAGPPAFF. This chain connects TRBV10-3 to TRBJ1-1; D call uncertain. CDR1 is ENHRY and CDR2 is SYGVKD in the germline V gene. Deletions cut 3 bases from V and 11 bases from J, with 13 bases between. CDR3 length: 12 residues.

In its sample, this clone was seen a few times. This chain connects TRBV6-1 to TRBJ2-1; no firm D call. The CDR3 length is 13 residues. Trimming removed 3 bases at V and 8 bases at J, with 11 bases between. Germline CDR1 is MNHNS and CDR2 is SASEGT. The CDR3 bases are TGTGCCAGCAGTGATCTAGATATCCATGAGCAGTTCTTC. It is translated as CASSDLDIHEQFF.

The rearrangement links TRBV5-1 to TRBJ2-7; 8 nucleotides line up with TRBD2. The CDR3 consists of 15 residues. The V segment lost 1 base and the J segment 2 bases; nucleotides outside the gene matches: 5. Germline V gene lookup returns CDR1 SGHRS and CDR2 YFSETQ. CDR3 protein: CASSLFGLAAYEQYF. The CDR3 bases are TGCGCCAGCAGCTTGTTTGGACTAGCCGCCTACGAGCAGTACTTC.

For this clone: In this CDR3 the conserved last residue, phenylalanine or tryptophan, is missing, so a read error is likely. The V call is TRBV6-4, the J call TRBJ1-6; no firm D call. This CDR3 is built from 15 residues. In germline, CDR1 is MRHNA, CDR2 SNTAGT. The V end was cut by 0 bases, the J end by 6 bases, with 9 bases between. The CDR3 here is CASSDSLGGNSPLHS. The CDR3 DNA reads as TGTGCCAGCAGTGACTCCTTGGGAGGTAATTCACCCCTCCACTCT.

This clone was picked up a small number of times. The chain is built from TRBV6-2 or TRBV6-3 and TRBJ1-2; D perhaps matches TRBD1 (5 bases). This CDR3 has 15 amino acids. The germline V gene encodes CDR1 MNHEY and CDR2 SVGEGT. With 0 bases removed from V and 0 bases from J, the gap between germline ends came to 8 bases. The chain's CDR3 is CASSYSGRTNYGYTF. The DNA of the CDR3 is TGTGCCAGCAGTTACTCGGGACGGACTAACTATGGCTACACCTTC.

Only a few counts were recorded for this clone. The rearrangement uses TRBV24-1 and TRBJ2-3, with TRBD1 matching 7 bases. J was trimmed by 5 bases and V by 4 bases; bases with no gene match: 5. CDR1 and CDR2 (germline): KGHDR, SFDVKD. This CDR3 region has 14 residues. CDR3 in DNA: TGTGCCACCAGTGACTGGGACAGAATAGATACGCAGTATTTT. Protein product: CATSDWDRIDTQYF.

This clone was found a few times. This chain links TRBV6-2 or TRBV6-3 with TRBJ2-3, with 9 positions matching TRBD2. The length of the CDR3 is 15 residues. CDR1 and CDR2 from the germline V gene are MNHEY and SVGEGT. V was pared by 2 bases and J by 3 bases, with 3 bases of the junction left unmatched. The CDR3 nucleotides are TGTGCCAGCAGTTACACCACTAGCGGGACAGATACGCAGTATTTT. Protein product: CASSYTTSGTDTQYF.

CDR3 bases: TGCAGTGCAGGGGGGAAGATAGTCTCAAGCGATGAGCAGTTCTTC. Residues: CSAGGKIVSSDEQFF. This rearrangement joins TRBV20-1 to TRBJ2-1, with D possibly called TRBD1 or TRBD2 (6 bases each). The CDR3 is 15 residues long. Germline V gives CDR1 DFQATT, CDR2 SNEGSKA (reference sequence). Trimming removed 6 bases from V and 8 bases from J, with 23 bases in between.

The CDR3 DNA reads as TGTGCCAGCAGGGCAGGGACGCGGGAGCAGTACTTC. Its translation is CASRAGTREQYF. The chain uses TRBV7-2 and TRBJ2-7; D tentatively reads TRBD1 or TRBD2 (5 bases each). Germline values: CDR1 SGHTA, CDR2 FQGNSA. The CDR3 consists of 12 residues. V dropped 6 bases and J dropped 7 bases, with 13 bases sitting between them.

V gene TRBV27 combines with J gene TRBJ2-2; D unclear. Germline CDR1 reads MNHEY; CDR2 reads SMNVEV (reference sequence). The ends were cut back, 3 bases at V and 1 base at J, with 9 bases in the middle. This CDR3 spans 15 amino acids. The CDR3 sequence is CASSFNAENTGELFF. CDR3 coding DNA: TGTGCCAGCAGTTTTAATGCGGAGAACACCGGGGAGCTGTTTTTT.

The chain uses TRBV11-2 and TRBJ2-7; 15 positions agree with TRBD2. J lost 6 bases, V lost 2 bases, and 5 bases had no gene match. In germline, CDR1 is SGHAT, CDR2 FQNNGV. This CDR3 contains 16 residues. CDR3 nucleotide sequence: TGTGCCAGCAGCTTACCCGGACTAGCGGGGGGGCGCGAGCAGTACTTC. Translating gives CASSLPGLAGGREQYF.

This clone was found a few times. The chain is built from TRBV2 and TRBJ1-6; TRBD1 might be the D (5 bases). The CDR3 is 13 residues long. Germline V lookup: CDR1 SNHLY, CDR2 FYNNEI. The CDR3, as DNA: TGTGCGGCGAGTCGGGGGGATAATTCACCCCTCCACTTT. Amino acids: CAASRGDNSPLHF.